This entry concerns a single TCR beta chain. The specificity of this receptor is unknown. Nothing much larger sits one base from this clone, and base qualities are not available. Library method: 5' RACE. Sequencing was performed on a NextSeq 500. Unique molecular identifiers were attached to individual cDNA molecules in the TCR library protocol so that sequencing error and PCR bias could be corrected. Sequencing covered both TCR alpha and beta chains, and within each sample the abundances of alpha and beta sequences were tightly co-correlated. In the paper's pipeline: Decombinator V4 was used to annotate the V gene, J gene and CDR3 of the TCR sequences. Expanded TCRs were defined as changing significantly between any two time points under a Poisson model with p below 0.0001. TCR abundances were normalised to the total number of TCRs sequenced per sample and expressed as counts per million. TRAV1-2 paired with TRAJ12, TRAJ20 or TRAJ33 defined MAIT TCRs, while TRAV10 paired with TRAJ18 defined iNKT TCRs. VDJdb, accessed 1 November 2021, was searched for CMV, EBV and SARS-CoV-2 annotated TCRs, with TCRs annotated for multiple antigens excluded. Using fastp at Q25 and MiXCR, TCRdb reprocessed the public reads and kept productive beta chains. Each CDR3 protein appears once, grouped with its most common genes and DNA. Clone size and V and J calls follow TCRdb, not the original study. Recorded for this sample are roughly 93,000 distinct CDR3 sequences; approximately 11% of them occurred a single time. 4% to 5.5% of the sample rests with the top ten.

The junction shows trimming of 3 bases on V and 5 bases on J, plus 10 bases between the germline ends. There are 13 amino acids in the CDR3, from cysteine to phenylalanine inclusive. Of the read, only the CDR3 DNA is kept; its 39 bases are in frame from base 1. A case-control design nested within a healthcare worker cohort in London, UK, was used, with weekly nasopharyngeal swab PCR tests and blood sampling performed. Healthcare workers were recruited during the week of the UK lockdown, between 23 and 31 March 2020, and followed weekly for up to roughly 16 weeks. The sample belongs to a study of early T cells in non-severe SARS-CoV-2 infection listed by TCRdb under 2021. Concerning the study at large: Because TCR sequencing was done on bulk RNA from unsorted whole blood, the alpha and beta chains could not be paired.

Broad study findings and their caveats: VDJdb matching was skewed toward anti-spike CD8 responses and likely underestimated virus-specific expansions, missing private and CD4 specificities.

Recombination connected TRBV12-3 or TRBV12-4 to TRBJ2-5, with the D gene not clear enough to name. The material sequenced was whole blood. This clonotype originated in an adult who was a healthcare worker with PCR-confirmed SARS-CoV-2 infection or an uninfected control (not recorded which). The sequenced DNA is TGTGCCAGCAGTTTCGTGCCATCGGAGACCCAGTACTTC. Its protein reads: CASSFVPSETQYF.